This is a list of T cell receptor beta chains from one sample in a study of T cell responses to AZD1222 COVID-19 vaccine. Some clones are missing from TCRdb's copy, which holds only in-frame ones; the method was immunoSEQ multiplex PCR. The data contain about 130,000 clones, 90% of them singletons. The sequencing here drew on peripheral blood, taken on day 0 of AZD1222 vaccination. These receptor sequences come from an adult in good health. The CDR3 runs from the conserved cysteine through the conserved F or W. Each record gives: CDR3 DNA, CDR3 protein, D gene, V gene, clone size, J gene. The D gene is left open where the match is weak. The size field is filled for only some rows; it gives once, few, many or a size class.

cdr3_nt: TGTGCCAGCAGCAAATCGAGTTTGGGGCGTGGGGAAAGGATACCAAGAAGCGGGGAGCTGTTTTTT
cdr3_aa: CASSKSSLGRGERIPRSGELFF
d_call: .
v_call: TRBV21-1
clone_size: .
j_call: TRBJ2-2

cdr3_nt: TGTGCCAGCAATGGACAGGGGGAGCGGTACGAGCAGTACTTC
cdr3_aa: CASNGQGERYEQYF
d_call: TRBD1
v_call: TRBV28
clone_size: .
j_call: TRBJ2-7

cdr3_nt: TGCAGCGTCCTACTAGCGAGCAATGAGCAGTTCTTC
cdr3_aa: CSVLLASNEQFF
d_call: TRBD2
v_call: TRBV29-1
clone_size: .
j_call: TRBJ2-1

cdr3_nt: TGTGCCAGTAGTATTGGGCTGGGGAATCAGCCCCAGCATTTT
cdr3_aa: CASSIGLGNQPQHF
d_call: .
v_call: TRBV19
clone_size: .
j_call: TRBJ1-5

cdr3_nt: TGTGCCAGCAGCGGTCCCCCCTTTTTTTTGAGGGGCGTTGAGACCCAGTACTTC
cdr3_aa: CASSGPPFFLRGVETQYF
d_call: .
v_call: TRBV21-1
clone_size: .
j_call: TRBJ2-5

cdr3_nt: TGTGCCAGCAGCAGGTCTAACCCGGGCCTTAATCAGCCCCAGCATTTT
cdr3_aa: CASSRSNPGLNQPQHF
d_call: .
v_call: TRBV7-2
clone_size: .
j_call: TRBJ1-5

cdr3_nt: TGTGCCAGCAGTTTCCGGGGAGTCTACGAGCAGTACTTC
cdr3_aa: CASSFRGVYEQYF
d_call: .
v_call: TRBV28
clone_size: .
j_call: TRBJ2-7

cdr3_nt: TGTGCCAGCAGCCCGGGAACGAGGGAGACCCAGTACTTC
cdr3_aa: CASSPGTRETQYF
d_call: .
v_call: TRBV13
clone_size: .
j_call: TRBJ2-5

cdr3_nt: TGTGCCAGCAGCTTGGAAGGGACTAGCGGGGGGGCAGATACGCAGTATTTT
cdr3_aa: CASSLEGTSGGADTQYF
d_call: TRBD2
v_call: TRBV5-8
clone_size: .
j_call: TRBJ2-3

cdr3_nt: TGTGCCACCAGAAGTAGCGGGGGCGGAGGACACTACAATGAGCAGTTCTTC
cdr3_aa: CATRSSGGGGHYNEQFF
d_call: TRBD2
v_call: TRBV19
clone_size: .
j_call: TRBJ2-1

cdr3_nt: TGTGCCAGCAGTTTAGGAACAAGGGGTGAAAAACTGTTTTTT
cdr3_aa: CASSLGTRGEKLFF
d_call: .
v_call: TRBV27
clone_size: .
j_call: TRBJ1-4

cdr3_nt: TGTGCCAGCAGCTTTGCCTACAGGGATTATAATTCACCCCTCCACTTT
cdr3_aa: CASSFAYRDYNSPLHF
d_call: .
v_call: TRBV7-2
clone_size: .
j_call: TRBJ1-6

cdr3_nt: TGTGCCATCAGTACGGACACAGGGGGCTCCCCCTCTGGGGCCAACGTCCTGACTTTC
cdr3_aa: CAISTDTGGSPSGANVLTF
d_call: TRBD1
v_call: TRBV10-3
clone_size: .
j_call: TRBJ2-6

cdr3_nt: TGTGCCAGCAGACCCGGCAGGAGTGGGGAGCTGTTTTTT
cdr3_aa: CASRPGRSGELFF
d_call: .
v_call: TRBV27
clone_size: .
j_call: TRBJ2-2

cdr3_nt: TGTGCCAGCAGTGCAACCGGGACTAGCGGGGACAATGAGCAGTTCTTC
cdr3_aa: CASSATGTSGDNEQFF
d_call: TRBD2
v_call: TRBV28
clone_size: .
j_call: TRBJ2-1

cdr3_nt: TGTGCCAGCAGCTTAGACACTTATCAGCCCCAGCATTTT
cdr3_aa: CASSLDTYQPQHF
d_call: .
v_call: TRBV11-2
clone_size: once
j_call: TRBJ1-5

cdr3_nt: TGTGCCTGGAGGGGAGCGGTGGGGACCCAGTACTTC
cdr3_aa: CAWRGAVGTQYF
d_call: .
v_call: TRBV30
clone_size: once
j_call: TRBJ2-5

cdr3_nt: TGTGCCAGTAGTATCGGGGTCAACACCGGGGAGCTGTTTTTT
cdr3_aa: CASSIGVNTGELFF
d_call: .
v_call: TRBV19
clone_size: .
j_call: TRBJ2-2

cdr3_nt: TGTGCCAGCAGGGGAAACACAGATACGCAGTATTTT
cdr3_aa: CASRGNTDTQYF
d_call: .
v_call: TRBV11-3
clone_size: .
j_call: TRBJ2-3

cdr3_nt: TGCGCCAGCCGAGGACAGGGGGGAAATGAGCAGTTCTTC
cdr3_aa: CASRGQGGNEQFF
d_call: TRBD1
v_call: TRBV23-1
clone_size: .
j_call: TRBJ2-1

cdr3_nt: TGTGCCAGCAGCCAAGGACAGGGTAGGCGGATGAACACTGAAGCTTTCTTT
cdr3_aa: CASSQGQGRRMNTEAFF
d_call: TRBD1
v_call: TRBV3-1/TRBV3-2
clone_size: .
j_call: TRBJ1-1

cdr3_nt: TGTGCCAGCAGGGCAAGCTATGGGGACACTGAAGCTTTCTTT
cdr3_aa: CASRASYGDTEAFF
d_call: .
v_call: TRBV6-5
clone_size: once
j_call: TRBJ1-1

cdr3_nt: TGTGCCATCAGCCCCGCGGGGAGCGCGGGTTTAAACATTCAGTACTTC
cdr3_aa: CAISPAGSAGLNIQYF
d_call: .
v_call: TRBV10-3
clone_size: .
j_call: TRBJ2-4

cdr3_nt: TGTGCCAGCAGTGAGAAGGACAGGGGGCGATCCGAGCAGTACTTC
cdr3_aa: CASSEKDRGRSEQYF
d_call: TRBD1
v_call: TRBV6-2/TRBV6-3
clone_size: .
j_call: TRBJ2-7

cdr3_nt: TGTGCCAGTAGTACCTTGGGAAAGGCAGGATATACAACTAATGAAAAACTGTTTTTT
cdr3_aa: CASSTLGKAGYTTNEKLFF
d_call: .
v_call: TRBV19
clone_size: once
j_call: TRBJ1-4

cdr3_nt: TGTGCCAGCTCACCATCACAGGGATTAAACTATGGCTACACCTTC
cdr3_aa: CASSPSQGLNYGYTF
d_call: .
v_call: TRBV18
clone_size: .
j_call: TRBJ1-2

cdr3_nt: TGTGCCAGCAGTTGGGGGGGTGCGAGGGATGGCTACACCTTC
cdr3_aa: CASSWGGARDGYTF
d_call: .
v_call: TRBV27
clone_size: .
j_call: TRBJ1-2

cdr3_nt: TGCGCCAGCAGACGGGACCAATCGAACCCCCCTGAAGCTTTCTTT
cdr3_aa: CASRRDQSNPPEAFF
d_call: .
v_call: TRBV4-1
clone_size: .
j_call: TRBJ1-1

cdr3_nt: TGTGCCAGCAGCCCCCAAAGCCTTAATGAAAAACTGTTTTTT
cdr3_aa: CASSPQSLNEKLFF
d_call: .
v_call: TRBV7-2
clone_size: once
j_call: TRBJ1-4

cdr3_nt: TGTGCCTGGAGTGTCGCCCTAGGGGGAGATACGCAGTATTTT
cdr3_aa: CAWSVALGGDTQYF
d_call: .
v_call: TRBV30
clone_size: .
j_call: TRBJ2-3

cdr3_nt: TGCGCCAGCAGCGGGACAGGGATCACCGGGGAGCTGTTTTTT
cdr3_aa: CASSGTGITGELFF
d_call: TRBD1
v_call: TRBV5-1
clone_size: .
j_call: TRBJ2-2

cdr3_nt: TGTGCCAGCAGTTTAGGAGGGGCAGGGGGCCAATATAGCAATCAGCCCCAGCATTTT
cdr3_aa: CASSLGGAGGQYSNQPQHF
d_call: TRBD1
v_call: TRBV28
clone_size: .
j_call: TRBJ1-5